Each of the 16 T cell receptor beta chains below was sequenced from the same sample in a study of CD8+CD57+ T cells in acquired aplastic anemia. All sequencing subjects had displayed CD8+CD57+ cell expansion on flow cytometry. Genomic DNA constituted the template upon which TCR beta VDJ and CDR3 profiling was performed. Using its own MiXCR run on the reads, TCRdb lists one record per CDR3 protein. The sample lists about 200,000 distinct CDR3 sequences, 55% to 65% seen once, with under 60% in the top ten. Sequencing input: sorted CD4+, CD8+, or CD8+CD57+ T cells (not recorded which) from PBMCs. The receptors here all came from a human donor with aplastic anemia.

This clonotype was seen only a few times. The chain links TRBV7-2 to TRBJ2-5; the match to TRBD2 covers 13 bases. The germline CDR1 and CDR2 sequences are SGHTA and FQGNSA. This CDR3 is 15 amino acids long. The junction had 9 bases not matched to a gene; V was cut back by 7 bases and J by 7 bases. CDR3 region: CASNDRTSGGPTQYF. CDR3 DNA sequence: TGTGCCAGCAACGACCGGACTAGCGGGGGCCCGACCCAGTACTTC.

In regard to this clonotype: The junction differs from germline at one of its ends, possibly a read error. The chain is built from TRBV9 and TRBJ2-7; either TRBD1 or TRBD2 may supply D (5 bases each). The CDR3 contains 14 residues. Germline loops: CDR1 SGDLS, CDR2 YYNGEE. The CDR3 DNA follows: TGCGCCAGCAGCTTGGCTCGGGGCGCCTACGAGCAGTACTTC. This gives the protein CASSLARGAYEQYF.

In this sample, this clonotype turned up once. The chain joins TRBV29-1 to TRBJ2-7; either TRBD1 or TRBD2 may supply D (5 bases each). V dropped 1 base and J dropped 4 bases, with 11 bases sitting between them. The length of the CDR3 is 13 residues. Germline V CDR1 and CDR2: SQVTM, ANQGSEA. CDR3 loop: CSVEAGTLYEQYF. The CDR3 coding sequence is TGCAGCGTTGAAGCGGGGACGCTGTACGAGCAGTACTTC.

The chain is built from TRBV15 and TRBJ1-1, with D perhaps matching TRBD1 (6 bases). The CDR3 length is 14 residues. Trimming shortened V by 3 bases and J by 0 bases, and 8 bases separated the two germline ends. Per the germline V gene, CDR1 is LNHNV and CDR2 is YYDKDF (reference sequence). The CDR3 region is CATSRDRMNTEAFF. The CDR3 nucleotides read TGTGCCACCAGCAGGGACAGAATGAACACTGAAGCTTTCTTT.

The chain joins TRBV24-1 to TRBJ2-3; 13 bases fit TRBD2. CDR3 length: 15 amino acids. The ends lost 7 bases at V and 5 bases at J; junction bases unmatched: 5. CDR1 is KGHDR, CDR2 SFDVKD, per germline. For the CDR3, the DNA is TGTGCCACCAGCCGGACTAGCGGGAGTGAAGATACGCAGTATTTT. This gives the protein CATSRTSGSEDTQYF.

V gene TRBV11-3 combines with J gene TRBJ2-5, with 10 nucleotides matching TRBD2. Germline CDR1 is SGHNT and CDR2 is YENEEA. This CDR3 contains 16 residues. The V gene end was trimmed by 1 base and the J gene end by 3 bases; junction bases not matched to a gene: 5. CDR3 in amino acids: CASSLGSSGRKETQYF. The CDR3, as DNA: TGTGCCAGCAGCTTAGGGTCTAGCGGGAGAAAAGAGACCCAGTACTTC.

This clonotype was seen at least ten times. The chain has TRBV9 and TRBJ2-3; the match to TRBD2 covers 12 bases. CDR3 length: 16 amino acids. Trimming removed 3 bases from V and 2 bases from J; junction bases left unmatched: 4. Germline CDR1 SGDLS, CDR2 YYNGEE. CDR3 loop: CASSATSGGPTDTQYF. The CDR3 DNA is TGTGCCAGCAGCGCAACTAGCGGGGGGCCCACAGATACGCAGTATTTT.

This clonotype was seen at least ten times. The rearrangement uses TRBV6-5 and TRBJ1-2; D uncertain. V was cut by 0 bases and J by 6 bases, with 11 bases left in between. Germline-derived CDR1 and CDR2 are MNHEY and SVGAGI. The CDR3 length is 14 residues. CDR3 sequence: CASSYSIRSNGYTF. CDR3 bases: TGTGCCAGCAGTTACTCGATACGTAGTAATGGCTACACCTTC.

V gene TRBV15 combines with J gene TRBJ1-3; 8 bases map to TRBD1. V shed 4 bases and J 4 bases; nucleotides not matched to a gene: 3. The CDR3 covers 14 residues. Germline CDR1 LNHNV, CDR2 YYDKDF (reference sequence). CDR3 in amino acids: CATSTRTGGNTIYF. CDR3 in DNA: TGTGCCACCAGCACCAGGACAGGGGGAAACACCATATATTTT.

This clonotype was seen a few times. The chain is built from TRBV7-2 and TRBJ2-3; D not certain. The CDR3 runs 12 residues. V lost 0 bases and J lost 5, with 3 bases in between. Germline V lookup: CDR1 SGHTA, CDR2 FQGNSA. In DNA form, the CDR3 reads TGTGCCAGCAGCTTAGCGGTAGATACGCAGTATTTT. Translated: CASSLAVDTQYF.

This chain uses TRBV20-1 with TRBJ2-1; D unclear. Germline V gene lookup returns CDR1 DFQATT and CDR2 SNEGSKA (reference sequence). Trimming shortened V by 6 bases and J by 0 bases, and 15 bases separated the two germline ends. This CDR3 comprises 15 residues. CDR3 in amino acids: CSAKTGSSSYNEQFF. The DNA for the CDR3 is TGCAGTGCAAAGACCGGGTCCAGCTCCTACAATGAGCAGTTCTTC.

This clonotype was seen only a few times. The rearrangement links TRBV25-1 to TRBJ2-5; a weak D match, TRBD2 (6 bases). The V gene lost 2 bases and the J gene lost 1 base, with 17 bases spanning the gap. The CDR3 has 17 amino acids. In germline, CDR1 is MGHDK, CDR2 SYGVNS. The CDR3: CASSEPERALIQETQYF. The CDR3 coding sequence is TGTGCCAGCAGTGAACCCGAGCGGGCTCTAATCCAAGAGACCCAGTACTTC.

This clonotype was counted only a few times. CDR3 DNA: TGCAGCGTTGATAGGGGAGGGAACGAGCAGTACTTC. It yields the protein CSVDRGGNEQYF. The chain employs TRBV29-1 and TRBJ2-7, with 7 bases identical to TRBD2. The CDR3 sequence is 12 residues long. Looked up from germline, CDR1 is SQVTM and CDR2 is ANQGSEA. The V segment lost 3 bases and the J segment 5 bases; nucleotides outside the gene matches: 4.

This clonotype was picked up many times. Written as DNA, the CDR3 is TGTGCTAGTGGTTCAACCCTGACTAGCTCCAATGAGCAGTTCTTC. This codes for CASGSTLTSSNEQFF. The V call is TRBV12-5, the J call TRBJ2-1, with TRBD2 identical over 7 bases. Germline V gene sequence: CDR1 LGHNT, CDR2 FRNRAP. V gave up 4 bases and J gave up 6 bases; unmatched junction bases: 9. This CDR3 region has 15 residues.

About this clonotype: One end of the junction fails to match germline, which may point to a read error. This chain uses TRBV24-1 with TRBJ2-5, with D perhaps matching TRBD1 (6 bases). The CDR3 is 12 residues long. Germline V gene lookup returns CDR1 KGHDR and CDR2 SFDVKD. The CDR3 sequence is CATSDTTGTQYF. CDR3 bases: TGTGCCACCAGTGATACAACAGGGACCCAGTACTTT.

The chain links TRBV6-5 to TRBJ2-2, with 7 positions matching TRBD1. The CDR3 contains 13 residues. The J segment lost 11 bases and the V segment lost 5 bases, leaving 8 bases of the junction unmatched. Germline CDR1 reads MNHEY; CDR2 reads SVGAGI. The DNA for the CDR3 is TGTGCCAGCAGTCAAGGGGGCTTGTATGAGCTGTTTTTT. Translated, it gives CASSQGGLYELFF.